This T cell receptor (beta chain) was profiled in a study of T-cell reconstitution after alpha-beta-depleted transplantation in children. It was with unique molecular identifiers that the TCRbeta library was prepared. One entry per CDR3 protein, called by TCRdb with MiXCR from the PCR reads. The sample yields around 480,000 distinct CDR3 sequences, approximately 32% seen once. The CDR3 consists of 16 residues. CDR1 and CDR2 (germline): SNHLY, FYNNEI. The V gene end was trimmed by 7 bases and the J gene end by 7 bases; junction bases not matched to a gene: 15. This specimen was PBMCs from the stem cell graft donor, taken from the stem cell graft. The J gene is TRBJ1-2, the V gene TRBV2, with 10 bases aligning to TRBD1. The TCR sequence derives from a human donor who donated a stem cell graft to a child with aplastic anemia. The CDR3: CASNPRARQGASGYTF. CDR3 in DNA: TGTGCCAGCAACCCGAGAGCCAGACAGGGGGCTAGTGGCTACACCTTC.